Below, one TCR beta chain is given with its context. The table lists this clonotype with a few counts. Its antigen remains undetermined. There are no base qualities to consult, and no much larger clone falls within one base. The CDR3, cysteine through phenylalanine, is 15 amino acids long. Only the CDR3 part of the read is kept: 45 bases, read in frame from the first base. CDR1 MNHEY and CDR2 SMNVEV are derived from the germline V gene (reference sequence). V and J lose 5 bases and 10 bases, and a span of 23 bases separates them. Ficoll-Paque density gradient centrifugation was used to isolate PBMCs. Sequencing took place on an Illumina NovaSeq 6000. cDNA libraries for TCRalpha and TCRbeta were prepared by 5'RACE using constant-segment primers, with sample barcodes and unique molecular identifiers added. RNA was extracted from every sample with Trizol reagent. Libraries were amplified in two PCR steps, with a second sample barcode and Illumina TruSeq adapters added in the second step. Libraries were sequenced on an Illumina NovaSeq with 2 x 150 bp paired-end reads. On the study's bioinformatics: Reads were demultiplexed and collapsed into UMI-guided consensus sequences with migec v1.2.7. With mixcr v2.1.11, UMI consensuses were aligned to TRA and TRB V and J templates and assembled into clonotypes. Clonotypes were classified as expanded or contracted when called significant by both edgeR and NoisET, with noise models trained on biological replicates. For edgeR calls, the cutoffs were a false discovery rate-adjusted p below 0.01 and a log2 fold-change threshold of 1. As an exploratory analysis of dynamics, max-normalized trajectories of the 1000 most abundant clonotypes were examined by PCA with hierarchical clustering. Separately sequenced CD4+ and CD8+ repertoires were used to assign the CD4 or CD8 phenotype of responding clones. TCRdb trimmed public reads at Q25 via fastp, called clones via MiXCR and kept in-frame beta chains. Every entry covers one CDR3 protein and lists the most common genes and DNA from its rows. The authors' filters were not applied to this entry. The sample data list around 53,000 distinct CDR3 sequences, and roughly an eighth of these were observed just once. The ten most abundant clones make up 24% of the sample.

This record belongs to a study of T-cell memory formation after mild COVID-19 (dated by TCRdb to 2020 to 2023). Concerning the study at large: TCR sequence clusters from the two donors were largely donor specific. Longitudinal TCRalpha and TCRbeta repertoire sequencing tracked T-cell clones expanding and contracting after mild COVID-19 in two donors. The cohort comprised two young, previously healthy adult volunteers, one female and one male. On the study overall, not on this receptor specifically: Balanced CD4/CD8 phenotypes were observed for clones contracting from day 15 to 85, whereas a bias towards CD4+ was observed for a second wave of clones expanding from day 15 to 37. Whether the second-wave clones peaking on day 37 were SARS-CoV-2 specific was not confirmed. The study included only a couple of mild cases, and larger cohorts that include severe cases with pre-infection samples were judged to be necessary. Contracting CD4+ clones turned up mainly in the CM and EM memory subsets, whereas EMRA was where CD8+ clones were enriched. Some responding clones were detected in pre-infection memory, which suggested that pre-existing cross-reactive memory T cells had joined the SARS-CoV-2 response.

The material sequenced was PBMCs or a T cell subset sorted from them (not recorded which). The sequence came from a man aged 18-30 years who had mild COVID-19 (a few samples of this study predate the infection). The sample titles of this study are shuffled in the database, so cell type and time point are left out; the donor was told from shared clones. Recombination joined TRBV27 with TRBJ1-2; a weak D assignment points to TRBD1 (6 bases agree). Here is the DNA: TGTGCCAGCAGTACGGGACCGGACAGTAGGGGCGACTACACCTTC. Its coded protein is CASSTGPDSRGDYTF.